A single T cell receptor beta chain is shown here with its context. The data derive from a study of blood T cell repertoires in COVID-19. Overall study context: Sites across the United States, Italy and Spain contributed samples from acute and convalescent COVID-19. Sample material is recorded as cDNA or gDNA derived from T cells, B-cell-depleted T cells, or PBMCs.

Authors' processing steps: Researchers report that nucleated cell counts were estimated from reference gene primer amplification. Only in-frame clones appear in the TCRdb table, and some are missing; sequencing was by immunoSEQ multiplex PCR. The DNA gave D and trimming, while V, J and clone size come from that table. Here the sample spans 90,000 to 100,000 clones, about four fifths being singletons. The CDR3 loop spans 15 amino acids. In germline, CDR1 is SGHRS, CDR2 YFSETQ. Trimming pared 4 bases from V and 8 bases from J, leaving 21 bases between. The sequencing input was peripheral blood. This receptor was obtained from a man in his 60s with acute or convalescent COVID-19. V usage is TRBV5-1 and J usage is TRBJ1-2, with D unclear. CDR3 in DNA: TGCGCCAGCAGCCTTACGTTTCAGGACTTAAGGGGCTACACCTTC. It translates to CASSLTFQDLRGYTF. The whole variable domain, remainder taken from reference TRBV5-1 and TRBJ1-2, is KAGVTQTPRYLIKTRGQQVTLSCSPISGHRSVSWYQQTPGQGLQFLFEYFSETQRNKGNFPGRFSGRQFSNSRSEMNVSTLELGDSALYLCASSLTFQDLRGYTFGSGTRLTVV.